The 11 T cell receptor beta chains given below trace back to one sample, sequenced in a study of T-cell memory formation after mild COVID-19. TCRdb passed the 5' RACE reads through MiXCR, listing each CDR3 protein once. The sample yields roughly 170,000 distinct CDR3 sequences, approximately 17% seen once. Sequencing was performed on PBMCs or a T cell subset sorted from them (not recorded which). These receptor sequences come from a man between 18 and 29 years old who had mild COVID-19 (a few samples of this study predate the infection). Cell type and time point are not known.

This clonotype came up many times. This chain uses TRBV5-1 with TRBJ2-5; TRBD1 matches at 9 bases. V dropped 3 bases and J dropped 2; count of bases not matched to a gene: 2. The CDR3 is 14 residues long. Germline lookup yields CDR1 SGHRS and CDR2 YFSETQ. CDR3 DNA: TGCGCCAGCAGCTCGGGACAGGGACAAGAGACCCAGTACTTC. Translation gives CASSSGQGQETQYF.

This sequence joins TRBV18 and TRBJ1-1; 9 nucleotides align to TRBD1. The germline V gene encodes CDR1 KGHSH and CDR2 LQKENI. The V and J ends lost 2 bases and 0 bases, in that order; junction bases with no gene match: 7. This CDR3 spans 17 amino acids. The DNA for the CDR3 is TGTGCCAGCTCACCATCGGCACAGGGGGCTGTGAACACTGAAGCTTTCTTT. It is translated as CASSPSAQGAVNTEAFF.

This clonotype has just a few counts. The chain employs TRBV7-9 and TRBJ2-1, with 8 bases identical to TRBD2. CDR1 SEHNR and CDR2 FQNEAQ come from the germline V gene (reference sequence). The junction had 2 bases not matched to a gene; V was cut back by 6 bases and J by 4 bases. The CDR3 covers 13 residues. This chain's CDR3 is CASRRGAYNEQFF. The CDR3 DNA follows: TGTGCCAGCAGGCGGGGGGCTTACAATGAGCAGTTCTTC.

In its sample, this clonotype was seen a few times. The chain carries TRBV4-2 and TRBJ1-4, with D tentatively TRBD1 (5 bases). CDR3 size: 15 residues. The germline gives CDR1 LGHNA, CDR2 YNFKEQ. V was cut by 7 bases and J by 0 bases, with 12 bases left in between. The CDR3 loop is CASNFGGATNEKLFF. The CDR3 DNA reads TGTGCCAGCAACTTTGGAGGGGCAACTAATGAAAAACTGTTTTTT.

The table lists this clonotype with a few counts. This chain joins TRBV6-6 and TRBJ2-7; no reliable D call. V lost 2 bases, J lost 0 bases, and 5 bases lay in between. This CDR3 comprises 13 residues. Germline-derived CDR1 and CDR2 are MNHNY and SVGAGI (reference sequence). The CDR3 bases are TGTGCCAGCAGTTACGGCATCTCCTACGAGCAGTACGTC. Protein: CASSYGISYEQYV.

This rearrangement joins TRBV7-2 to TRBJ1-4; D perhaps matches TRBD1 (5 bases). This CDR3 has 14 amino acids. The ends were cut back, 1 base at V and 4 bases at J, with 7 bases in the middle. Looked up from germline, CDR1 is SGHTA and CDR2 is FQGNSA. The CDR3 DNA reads TGTGCCAGCAGCTTAGTGGGGGATAATGAAAAACTGTTTTTT. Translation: CASSLVGDNEKLFF.

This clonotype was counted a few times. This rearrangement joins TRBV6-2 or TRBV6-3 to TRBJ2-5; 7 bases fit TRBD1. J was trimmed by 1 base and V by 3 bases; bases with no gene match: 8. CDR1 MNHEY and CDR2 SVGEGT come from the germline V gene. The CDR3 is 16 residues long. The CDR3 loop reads CASSYRLPGGQETQYF. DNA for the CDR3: TGTGCCAGCAGTTATAGGTTGCCAGGGGGCCAAGAGACCCAGTACTTC.

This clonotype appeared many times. The CDR3, as DNA: TGCAGCGTCGCTGGACAGGAAAGCACTGAAGCTTTCTTT. It specifies CSVAGQESTEAFF. The rearrangement uses TRBV29-1 and TRBJ1-1, with 7 bases that match TRBD1. With 6 bases clipped from V and 4 bases from J, the junction kept 8 bases outside the gene matches. In germline, CDR1 is SQVTM, CDR2 ANQGSEA. CDR3 length: 13 residues.

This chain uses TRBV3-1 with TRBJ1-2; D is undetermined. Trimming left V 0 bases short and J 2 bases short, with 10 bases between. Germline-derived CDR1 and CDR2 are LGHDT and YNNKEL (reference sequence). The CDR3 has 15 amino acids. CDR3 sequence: CASSQDSLPNYGYTF. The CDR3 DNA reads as TGTGCCAGCAGCCAAGATTCGTTGCCGAACTATGGCTACACCTTC.

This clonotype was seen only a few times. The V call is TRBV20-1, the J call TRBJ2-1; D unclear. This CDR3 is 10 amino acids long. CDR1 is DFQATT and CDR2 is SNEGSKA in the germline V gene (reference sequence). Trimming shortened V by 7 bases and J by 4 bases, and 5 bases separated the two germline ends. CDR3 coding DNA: TGCAGTGTGGTTTACAATGAGCAGTTCTTC. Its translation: CSVVYNEQFF.

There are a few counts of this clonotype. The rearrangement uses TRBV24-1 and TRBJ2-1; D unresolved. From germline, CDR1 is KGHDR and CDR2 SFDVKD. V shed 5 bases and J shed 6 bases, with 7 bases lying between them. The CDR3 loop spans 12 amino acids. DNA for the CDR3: TGTGCCACCAGTGGATACGGCAATGAGCAGTTCTTC. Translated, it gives CATSGYGNEQFF.